This T cell receptor beta chain was captured by sequencing in a study of blood T cell repertoires in COVID-19. Per the original methods: For nucleated cells, counts were estimated from reference gene primer amplification. Repertoires were generated with immunoSEQ multiplex PCR, while TCRdb's copy carries only in-frame clones and drops some. The V and J calls and clone size come from that table; D and trimming were worked out from the DNA. Altogether fewer than 150,000 clones are present, about 80% being singletons, with the ten largest covering under 14%. CDR3 length: 13 residues. V was shortened by 7 bases and J by 4 bases, with 14 bases between the two germline ends. From germline, CDR1 is MDHEN and CDR2 SYDVKM.

Sequenced: peripheral blood. The source is a human donor in a cohort sampled during active COVID-19. The chain couples TRBV28 to TRBJ2-7; D possibly corresponds to TRBD2 (5 bases). CDR3 sequence reads: CASTRGRIYEQYF. CDR3 DNA: TGTGCCAGCACCCGCGGGCGGATTTACGAGCAGTACTTC.